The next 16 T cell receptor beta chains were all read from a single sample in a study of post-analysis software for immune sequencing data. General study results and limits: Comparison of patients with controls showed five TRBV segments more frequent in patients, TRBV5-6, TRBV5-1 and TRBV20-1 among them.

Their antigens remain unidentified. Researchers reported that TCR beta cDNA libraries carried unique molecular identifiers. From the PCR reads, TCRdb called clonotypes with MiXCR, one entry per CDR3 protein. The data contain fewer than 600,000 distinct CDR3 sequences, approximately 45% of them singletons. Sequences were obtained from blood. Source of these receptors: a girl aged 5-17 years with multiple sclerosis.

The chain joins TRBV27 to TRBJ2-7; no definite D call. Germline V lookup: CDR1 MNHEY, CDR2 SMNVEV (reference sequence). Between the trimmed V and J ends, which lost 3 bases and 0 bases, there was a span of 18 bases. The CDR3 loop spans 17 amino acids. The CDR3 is CASSLFYRTWGSYEQYF. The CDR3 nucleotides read TGTGCCAGCAGTTTGTTTTATAGGACCTGGGGCTCCTACGAGCAGTACTTC.

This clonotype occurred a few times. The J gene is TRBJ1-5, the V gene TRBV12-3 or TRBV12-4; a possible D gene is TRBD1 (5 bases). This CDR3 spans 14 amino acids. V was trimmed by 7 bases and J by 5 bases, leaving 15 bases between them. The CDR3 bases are TGTGCCAGCACACGGTCGGGACCTGATCAGCCCCAGCATTTT. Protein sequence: CASTRSGPDQPQHF.

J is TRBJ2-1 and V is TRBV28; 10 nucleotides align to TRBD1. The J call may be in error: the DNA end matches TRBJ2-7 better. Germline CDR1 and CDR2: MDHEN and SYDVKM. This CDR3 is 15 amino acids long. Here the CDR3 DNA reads TGTGCCAGCAGTCCAGCGACAGGGGGCGGATACGAGCAGTACTTC. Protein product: CASSPATGGGYEQYF.

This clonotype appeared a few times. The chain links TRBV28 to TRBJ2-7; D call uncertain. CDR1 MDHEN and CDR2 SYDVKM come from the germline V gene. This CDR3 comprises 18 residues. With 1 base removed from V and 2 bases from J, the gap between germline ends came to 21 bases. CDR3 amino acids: CASSLFPSPLGNPYEQYF. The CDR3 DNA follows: TGTGCCAGCAGTTTATTTCCCTCCCCCCTGGGCAACCCCTACGAGCAGTACTTC.

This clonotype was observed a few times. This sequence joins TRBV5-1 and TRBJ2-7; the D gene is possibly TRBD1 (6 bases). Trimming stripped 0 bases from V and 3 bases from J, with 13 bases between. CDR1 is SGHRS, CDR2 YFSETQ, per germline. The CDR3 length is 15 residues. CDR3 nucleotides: TGCGCCAGCAGCTTGGTGTCCAGGGGAAACTACGAGCAGTACTTC. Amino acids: CASSLVSRGNYEQYF.

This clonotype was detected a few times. CDR3 DNA sequence: TGCAGTGCTAGAGTTAAGGGGTTAGCGGGATGGAATACCGCAGATACGCAGTATTTT. This gives the protein CSARVKGLAGWNTADTQYF. This rearrangement joins TRBV20-1 to TRBJ2-3; 8 nucleotides match TRBD2. V lost 1 base to trimming and J lost 4 bases; unmatched junction nucleotides: 19. Looked up from germline, CDR1 is DFQATT and CDR2 is SNEGSKA (reference sequence). The CDR3 sequence is 19 residues long.

CDR3 sequence (DNA): TGCAGTGCTAATTTAGCAACCTACAATGAGCAGTTCTTC. This encodes CSANLATYNEQFF. V usage is TRBV20-1 and J usage is TRBJ2-1; no clear D. The CDR3 spans 13 residues. V was clipped by 4 bases and J by 2 bases, with 9 bases between them. Germline CDR1 and CDR2: DFQATT and SNEGSKA (reference sequence).

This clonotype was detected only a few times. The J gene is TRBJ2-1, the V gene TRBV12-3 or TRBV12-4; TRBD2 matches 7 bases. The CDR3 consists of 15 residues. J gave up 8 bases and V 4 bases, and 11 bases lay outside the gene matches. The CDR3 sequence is CASSSNGREIYEQFF. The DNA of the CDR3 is TGTGCCAGCAGTTCCAATGGGCGGGAGATCTATGAGCAGTTCTTC.

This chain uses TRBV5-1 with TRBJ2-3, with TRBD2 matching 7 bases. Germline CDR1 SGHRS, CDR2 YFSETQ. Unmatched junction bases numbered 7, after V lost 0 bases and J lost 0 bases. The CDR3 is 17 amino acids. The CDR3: CASSLASAGVSTDTQYF. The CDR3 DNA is TGCGCCAGCAGCTTGGCTTCCGCGGGAGTGAGCACAGATACGCAGTATTTT.

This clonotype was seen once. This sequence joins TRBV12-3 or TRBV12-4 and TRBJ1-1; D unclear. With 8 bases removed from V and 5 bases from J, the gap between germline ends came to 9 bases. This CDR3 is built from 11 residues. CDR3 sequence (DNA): TGTGCCAGCTTTAGTAAAACTGAAGCTTTCTTT. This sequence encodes CASFSKTEAFF.

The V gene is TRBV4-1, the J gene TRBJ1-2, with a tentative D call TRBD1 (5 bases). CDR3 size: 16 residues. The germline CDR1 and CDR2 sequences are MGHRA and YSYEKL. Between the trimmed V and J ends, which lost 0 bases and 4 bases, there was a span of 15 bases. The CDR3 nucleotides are TGCGCCAGCAGCCAAGACCCCAGGGCAACATTCTATGGCTACACCTTC. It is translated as CASSQDPRATFYGYTF.

In DNA, the CDR3 is TGTGCCAGCAGGAAGGGACACCAACAAGAGACCCAGTACTTC. Its translation is CASRKGHQQETQYF. The chain recombines TRBV6-5 with TRBJ2-5; D might be TRBD1 (6 bases). The CDR3 loop spans 14 amino acids. V was clipped by 6 bases and J by 2 bases, with 13 bases between them. CDR1 is MNHEY, CDR2 SVGAGI, per germline.

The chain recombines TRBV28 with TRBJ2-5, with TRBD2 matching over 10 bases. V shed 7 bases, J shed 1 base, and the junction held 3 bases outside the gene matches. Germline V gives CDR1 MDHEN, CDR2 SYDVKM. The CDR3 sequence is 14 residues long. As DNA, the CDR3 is TGTGCCAGCAAGGTAGCGGGAGGCCAAGAGACCCAGTACTTC. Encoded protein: CASKVAGGQETQYF.

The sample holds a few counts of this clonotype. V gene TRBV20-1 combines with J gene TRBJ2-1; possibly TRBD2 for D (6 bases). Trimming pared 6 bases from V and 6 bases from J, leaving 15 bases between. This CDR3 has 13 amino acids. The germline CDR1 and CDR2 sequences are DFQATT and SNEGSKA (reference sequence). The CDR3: CSATTTSSNEQFF. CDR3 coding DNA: TGCAGTGCGACGACGACTAGTTCCAATGAGCAGTTCTTC.

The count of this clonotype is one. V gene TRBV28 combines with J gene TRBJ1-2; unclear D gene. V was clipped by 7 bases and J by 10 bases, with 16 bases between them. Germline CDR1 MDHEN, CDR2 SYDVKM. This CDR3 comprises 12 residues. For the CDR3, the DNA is TGTGCCAGCATCTCTGGGCAGGACCTCTACACCTTC. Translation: CASISGQDLYTF.

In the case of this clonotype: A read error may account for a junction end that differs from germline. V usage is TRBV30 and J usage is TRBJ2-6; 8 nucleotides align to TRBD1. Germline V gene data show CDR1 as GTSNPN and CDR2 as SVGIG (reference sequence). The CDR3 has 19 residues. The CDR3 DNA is TGTGCCTGGAGTAACCTGGGACAGGCAACCTTCTCTGGGGCCAACGTCCGGACTTTC. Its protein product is CAWSNLGQATFSGANVRTF.